The TCR beta chain under discussion was sequenced for a study of T cells in Graves' hyperthyroidism and ophthalmopathy. Germline-derived CDR1 and CDR2 are SGHDT and YYEEEE. V lost 3 bases and J lost 2, with 12 bases in between. The CDR3 length is 14 residues. Amplification yielded TCR beta CDR3 regions, with RNA transcripts as the source. First-round RT-PCR targeting the TCR CDR3 was performed with the HTBI primer set. Each CDR3 protein is one row after TCRdb ran MiXCR on the multiplex PCR reads. The repertoire holds around 300,000 distinct CDR3 sequences, with roughly 13% as singletons. This clonotype appeared a few times. Ophthalmopathy patients had Clinical Activity Score at least 3, NOSPECS grade at least 4, duration under 3 months. Diagnostic decisions used clinical symptoms, serum thyroxine and TRAb, thyroid ultrasound and orbital computed tomography.

The rearrangement links TRBV5-6 to TRBJ2-7; perhaps TRBD1 as D (5 bases). This TCR was recovered from a woman between 35 and 50 years old with Graves' ophthalmopathy. The sample consisted of blood. The CDR3 sequence is CASSWGGPAYEQYF. The CDR3 DNA reads TGTGCCAGCAGCTGGGGCGGACCAGCCTACGAGCAGTACTTC.